This T cell receptor beta chain was sequenced in a study of cytomegalovirus exposure and HLA in healthy donors. The study, taken as a whole, reports: Most TCR sequences were uncommon, yet certain public TCRs appeared in many donors. For most TCR beta V segments, an earlier analysis put the productive rate at about 90% or about 30% of the time. In terms of immune exposure information, only CMV serostatus was available.

Of note for this clone: Its antigen is undetermined.

V lost 5 bases to trimming and J lost 7 bases, with 14 bases between them. This CDR3 has 13 amino acids. Germline-derived CDR1 and CDR2 are MDHEN and SYDVKM. Both 60 Vbeta primers and 13 Jbeta primers went into the PCR. The protocol was immunoSEQ multiplex PCR, while the TCRdb copy is restricted to in-frame clones and leaves out a portion. The sample lists 160,000 or so clones, 65% to 85% occurring once. This chain uses TRBV28 with TRBJ1-2, with D possibly TRBD1 on 6 matching bases. Sample: PBMCs. The sequence derives from a man in his fifties or sixties in good health and CMV-seropositive. CDR3 sequence reads: CASSLRQARGYTF. CDR3 sequence (DNA): TGTGCCAGCAGTCTCCGACAGGCGCGTGGCTACACCTTC.